The 12 T cell receptor beta chains below come from one sample, sequenced in a study of CD8 T cells in Susac syndrome (dated by TCRdb to 2018 to 2020). The library was prepared using the immunoSEQ multiplex PCR assay. RNA was extracted using the RNeasy kit, and about 0.5 to 1 microgram was reverse transcribed with random hexamers. TCRdb trimmed public reads at Q25 via fastp, called clones via MiXCR and kept in-frame beta chains. Each CDR3 protein appears once, grouped with its most common genes and DNA. This sample has roughly 150,000 distinct CDR3 sequences in its table, and approximately 94% of those were observed once. The top ten constitute 0.065% to 0.095% of the sample. Sequencing was performed on CD4+ T cells from PBMCs. Receptors were obtained from a human donor with Susac syndrome.

This chain links TRBV4-1 with TRBJ2-4; D call uncertain. V lost 4 bases and J 0 bases, leaving 13 bases between the germline ends. The germline V gene encodes CDR1 MGHRA and CDR2 YSYEKL. The CDR3 consists of 16 residues. The CDR3 bases are TGCGCCAGCAGCCGCACTCAATTGATAGCCAAAAACATTCAGTACTTC. Translated: CASSRTQLIAKNIQYF.

This rearrangement joins TRBV20-1 to TRBJ2-3; D is unclear. V lost 7 bases, J lost 5 bases, and 13 bases lay in between. This CDR3 has 12 residues. Germline-derived CDR1 and CDR2 are DFQATT and SNEGSKA (reference sequence). The CDR3 DNA sequence: TGCAGTGTTTTGCGGTTCGGAGATACGCAGTATTTT. Translated: CSVLRFGDTQYF.

The chain joins TRBV29-1 to TRBJ2-1; D not resolved. This CDR3 contains 14 residues. Between the trimmed V and J ends, which lost 4 bases and 6 bases, there was a span of 16 bases. CDR1 SQVTM and CDR2 ANQGSEA come from the germline V gene. The CDR3 nucleotides are TGCAGCGTTGCAATCCAAGAGTTTTTCAATGAGCAGTTCTTC. It yields the protein CSVAIQEFFNEQFF.

The chain has TRBV4-1 and TRBJ2-7; D is unresolved. The CDR3 sequence is 14 residues long. Trimming removed 1 base at V and 3 bases at J, with 10 bases between. Germline lookup yields CDR1 MGHRA and CDR2 YSYEKL. Here the CDR3 reads CASSQGGSRYEQYF. Written as DNA, the CDR3 is TGCGCCAGCAGCCAAGGAGGCAGCCGCTACGAGCAGTACTTC.

This clonotype was counted once. V usage is TRBV28 and J usage is TRBJ1-1, with 8 bases lining up with TRBD1. Per germline, CDR1 MDHEN and CDR2 SYDVKM. Losses at the gene ends were 7 bases for V and 10 bases for J; bases not matched to a gene: 14. CDR3 size: 14 residues. Here the CDR3 DNA reads TGTGCCAGCACCTTAGGGTTGACAGGGGTGGCAGCTTTCTTT. Translation gives CASTLGLTGVAAFF.

This chain links TRBV19 with TRBJ1-5; 8 bases line up with TRBD1. The CDR3 has 18 amino acids. Germline V gene sequence: CDR1 LNHDA, CDR2 SQIVND (reference sequence). V dropped 5 bases and J dropped 9; count of bases not matched to a gene: 21. CDR3 sequence reads: CASSYLAGQGTPGVPQHF. The CDR3 DNA is TGTGCCAGTAGTTACCTGGCCGGACAGGGAACCCCAGGGGTGCCCCAGCATTTT.

The genes are TRBV27 and TRBJ1-1, with 8 bases aligning to TRBD1. After removal of 8 bases from V and 2 bases from J, the junction contained 13 bases not matched to a gene. CDR3 size: 16 residues. Germline V CDR1 and CDR2: MNHEY, SMNVEV (reference sequence). The CDR3 sequence: CASGQGFDWSNTEAFF. The CDR3 nucleotides read TGTGCCAGCGGACAGGGTTTCGACTGGAGTAACACTGAAGCTTTCTTT.

V and J are TRBV20-1 and TRBJ1-4; 10 nucleotides line up with TRBD1. Germline V lookup: CDR1 DFQATT, CDR2 SNEGSKA (reference sequence). J lost 6 bases, V lost 4 bases, and 2 bases had no gene match. CDR3 length: 13 amino acids. The CDR3 reads CSAMGQGYEKLFF. The CDR3, as DNA: TGCAGTGCTATGGGACAGGGGTATGAAAAACTGTTTTTT.

This clonotype was observed a handful of times. The chain carries TRBV29-1 and TRBJ2-3; 7 bases match TRBD2. The CDR3 contains 14 residues. V dropped 3 bases and J dropped 2; count of bases not matched to a gene: 5. Germline CDR1 and CDR2: SQVTM and ANQGSEA. The CDR3: CSVDVSGATDTQYF. DNA of the CDR3: TGCAGCGTTGACGTAAGCGGGGCCACAGATACGCAGTATTTT.

This sequence joins TRBV4-1 and TRBJ1-6; D gene unclear. V lost 3 bases and J lost 7, with 4 bases in between. The CDR3 length is 12 residues. CDR1 and CDR2 (germline): MGHRA, YSYEKL. This CDR3 reads CASSQINSPLHF. In DNA form, the CDR3 reads TGCGCCAGCAGCCAGATCAATTCACCCCTCCACTTT.

This CDR3 is CASSQVGTKDEQFF. The CDR3 DNA reads TGCGCCAGCAGCCAAGTCGGGACTAAAGATGAGCAGTTCTTC. The gene calls are TRBV4-1 and TRBJ2-1, with 7 nucleotides matching TRBD2. The CDR3 length is 14 residues. The V segment lost 1 base and the J segment 8 bases; nucleotides outside the gene matches: 5. Germline V CDR1 and CDR2: MGHRA, YSYEKL.

The rearrangement uses TRBV13 and TRBJ2-3, with 9 bases aligning to TRBD1. V shed 5 bases and J 2 bases; nucleotides not matched to a gene: 11. Germline CDR1 PRHDT, CDR2 FYEKMQ (reference sequence). The CDR3 runs 17 residues. CDR3 region: CASSAGQGTTPTDTQYF. CDR3 bases: TGTGCCAGCAGCGCCGGACAGGGGACTACCCCCACAGATACGCAGTATTTT.